This paragraph covers one T cell receptor beta chain sequence. The data were obtained in a study of blood T cell repertoires in COVID-19. The wider study: Sites in the United States, Italy and Spain provided acute and convalescent COVID-19 samples.

The study drew participants aged roughly 18 to 95 years from approximately 25 US areas. Clinical history reported by participants formed the basis on which cohorts were assigned. The germline V gene has CDR1 MNHEY and CDR2 SVGEGT. The V end was cut by 3 bases, the J end by 0 bases, with 9 bases between. CDR3 length: 16 amino acids. Per the study methods: Estimation of nucleated cell counts was performed using reference gene primer amplification. TCRdb's copy holds only in-frame clones and misses some; the assay was immunoSEQ multiplex PCR. D and trimming were read from the DNA, whereas the V and J calls and clone size are those reported in that table. The sample consists of around 190,000 clones, around 76% of them appearing once.

V and J are TRBV6-2 or TRBV6-3 and TRBJ2-6; D uncertain. Material: PBMCs or T cells enriched from blood (not recorded which). The sequence was obtained from a woman aged 50 to 65 with acute COVID-19. The CDR3 sequence is CASSYPVRSGANVLTF. The CDR3 DNA reads as TGTGCCAGCAGTTATCCGGTCCGCTCTGGGGCCAACGTCCTGACTTTC.